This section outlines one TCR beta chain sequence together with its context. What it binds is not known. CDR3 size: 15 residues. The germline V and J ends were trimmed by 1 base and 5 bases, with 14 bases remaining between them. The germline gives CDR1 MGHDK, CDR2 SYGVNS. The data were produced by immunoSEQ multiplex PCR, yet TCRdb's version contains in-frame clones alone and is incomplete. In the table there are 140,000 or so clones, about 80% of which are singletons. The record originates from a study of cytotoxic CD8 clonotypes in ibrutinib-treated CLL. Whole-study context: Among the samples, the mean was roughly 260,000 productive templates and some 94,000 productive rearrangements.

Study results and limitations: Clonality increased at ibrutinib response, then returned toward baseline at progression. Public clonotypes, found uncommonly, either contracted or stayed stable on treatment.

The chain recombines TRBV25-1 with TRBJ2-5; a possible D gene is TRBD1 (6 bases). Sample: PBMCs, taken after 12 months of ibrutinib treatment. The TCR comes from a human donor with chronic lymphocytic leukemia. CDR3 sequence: CASSESLGGSETQYF. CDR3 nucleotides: TGTGCCAGCAGTGAATCTTTAGGGGGTTCGGAGACCCAGTACTTC. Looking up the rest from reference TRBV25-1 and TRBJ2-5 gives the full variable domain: EADIYQTPRYLVIGTGKKITLECSQTMGHDKMYWYQQDPGMELHLIHYSYGVNSTEKGDLSSESTVSRIRTEHFPLTLESARPSHTSQYLCASSESLGGSETQYFGPGTRLLVL.